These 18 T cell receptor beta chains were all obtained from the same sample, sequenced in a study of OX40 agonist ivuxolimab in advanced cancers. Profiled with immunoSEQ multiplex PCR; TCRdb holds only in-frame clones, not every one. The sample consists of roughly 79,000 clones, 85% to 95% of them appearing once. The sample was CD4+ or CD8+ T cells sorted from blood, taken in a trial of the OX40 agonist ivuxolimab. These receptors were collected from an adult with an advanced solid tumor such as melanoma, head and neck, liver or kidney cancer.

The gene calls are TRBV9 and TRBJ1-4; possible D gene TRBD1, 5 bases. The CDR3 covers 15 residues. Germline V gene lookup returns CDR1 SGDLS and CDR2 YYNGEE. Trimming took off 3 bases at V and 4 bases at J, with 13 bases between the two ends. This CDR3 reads CASSASGRDNEKLFF. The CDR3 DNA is TGTGCCAGCAGCGCCTCAGGGAGGGATAATGAAAAACTGTTTTTT.

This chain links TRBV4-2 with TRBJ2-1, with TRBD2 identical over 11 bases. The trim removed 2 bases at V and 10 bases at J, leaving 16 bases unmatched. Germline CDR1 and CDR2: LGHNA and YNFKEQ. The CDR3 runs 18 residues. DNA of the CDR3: TGTGCCAGCAGCCAAATAGCGGGGGGGGCCCAGGTGAGTTACGAGCAGTTCTTC. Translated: CASSQIAGGAQVSYEQFF.

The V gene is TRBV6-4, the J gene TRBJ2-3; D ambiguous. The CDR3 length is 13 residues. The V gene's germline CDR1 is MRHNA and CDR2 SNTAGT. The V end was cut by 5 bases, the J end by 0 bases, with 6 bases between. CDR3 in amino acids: CASSLDSTDTQYF. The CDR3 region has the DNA TGTGCCAGCAGTTTGGACAGCACAGATACGCAGTATTTT.

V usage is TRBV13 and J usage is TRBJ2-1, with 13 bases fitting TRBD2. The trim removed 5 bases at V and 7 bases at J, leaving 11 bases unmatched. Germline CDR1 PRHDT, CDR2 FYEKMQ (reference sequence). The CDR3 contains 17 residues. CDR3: CASSPRLAGGPQNEQFF. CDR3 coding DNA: TGTGCCAGCAGCCCGAGACTAGCGGGGGGACCCCAAAATGAGCAGTTCTTC.

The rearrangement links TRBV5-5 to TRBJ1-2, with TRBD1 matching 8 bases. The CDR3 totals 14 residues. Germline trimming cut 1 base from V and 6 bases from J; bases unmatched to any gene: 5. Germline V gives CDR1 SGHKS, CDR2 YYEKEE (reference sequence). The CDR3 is CASSLPGGNNGYTF. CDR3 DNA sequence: TGTGCCAGCAGCTTGCCAGGGGGCAACAATGGCTACACCTTC.

For the CDR3, the DNA is TGTGCCAGCAGTCCCACTGGGGTTGGCGAGCAGTACTTC. It translates to CASSPTGVGEQYF. V gene TRBV27 combines with J gene TRBJ2-7, with D uncertain. Germline assignment: CDR1 MNHEY and CDR2 SMNVEV (reference sequence). V gave up 5 bases and J gave up 6 bases, with 14 bases separating them. The CDR3 sequence is 13 residues long.

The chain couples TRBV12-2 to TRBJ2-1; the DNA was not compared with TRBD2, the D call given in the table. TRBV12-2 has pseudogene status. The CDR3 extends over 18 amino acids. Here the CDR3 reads CASRIRGSGGTIYNEQFF. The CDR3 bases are TGTGCAAGTCGCATCAGGGGTAGCGGGGGGACTATCTACAATGAGCAGTTCTTC.

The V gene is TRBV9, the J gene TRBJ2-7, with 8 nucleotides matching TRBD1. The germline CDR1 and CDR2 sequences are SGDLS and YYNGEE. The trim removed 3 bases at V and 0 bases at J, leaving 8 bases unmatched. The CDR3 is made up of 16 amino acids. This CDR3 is CASSAATGGGSYEQYF. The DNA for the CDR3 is TGTGCCAGCAGCGCCGCAACAGGGGGAGGCTCCTACGAGCAGTACTTC.

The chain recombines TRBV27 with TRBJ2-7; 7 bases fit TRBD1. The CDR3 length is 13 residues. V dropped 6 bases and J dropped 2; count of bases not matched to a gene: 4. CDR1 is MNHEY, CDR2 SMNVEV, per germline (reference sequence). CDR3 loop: CASSFGTAYEQYF. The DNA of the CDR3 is TGTGCCAGCAGCTTCGGGACAGCCTACGAGCAGTACTTC.

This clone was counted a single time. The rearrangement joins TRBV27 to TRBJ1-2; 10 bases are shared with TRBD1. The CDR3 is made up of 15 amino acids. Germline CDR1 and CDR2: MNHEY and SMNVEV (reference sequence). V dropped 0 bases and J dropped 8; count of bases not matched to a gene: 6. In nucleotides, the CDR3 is TGTGCCAGCAGTTTATCGTGGGGACAGGGGAACGGCTACACCTTC. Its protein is CASSLSWGQGNGYTF.

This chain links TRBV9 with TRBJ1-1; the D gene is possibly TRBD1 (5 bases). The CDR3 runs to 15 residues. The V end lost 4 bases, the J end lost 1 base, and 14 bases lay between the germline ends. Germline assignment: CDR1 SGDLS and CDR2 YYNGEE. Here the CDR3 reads CASSTATGENTEAFF. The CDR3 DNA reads TGTGCCAGCAGCACCGCCACAGGAGAGAACACTGAAGCTTTCTTT.

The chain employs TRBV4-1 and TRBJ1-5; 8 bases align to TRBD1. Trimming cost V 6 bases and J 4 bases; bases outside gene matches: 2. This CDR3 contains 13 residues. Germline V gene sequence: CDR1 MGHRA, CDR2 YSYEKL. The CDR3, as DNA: TGCGCCAGCAGAGGACAGGGTAATCAGCCCCAGCATTTT. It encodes CASRGQGNQPQHF.

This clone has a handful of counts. The CDR3, as DNA: TGTGCCATCAGTGGAGGGGGGAGTAACACCGGGGAGCTGTTTTTT. Translated: CAISGGGSNTGELFF. The V gene is TRBV10-3, the J gene TRBJ2-2; D assignment may be TRBD1 or TRBD2 (6 bases each). CDR1 is ENHRY and CDR2 is SYGVKD in the germline V gene. This CDR3 has 15 residues. V lost 4 bases and J 2 bases, leaving 11 bases between the germline ends.

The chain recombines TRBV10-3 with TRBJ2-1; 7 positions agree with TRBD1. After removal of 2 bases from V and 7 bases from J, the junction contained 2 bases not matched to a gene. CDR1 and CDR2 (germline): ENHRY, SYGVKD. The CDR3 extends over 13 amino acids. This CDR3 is CAISENRGNEQFF. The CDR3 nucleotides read TGTGCCATCAGTGAGAACAGGGGAAATGAGCAGTTCTTC.

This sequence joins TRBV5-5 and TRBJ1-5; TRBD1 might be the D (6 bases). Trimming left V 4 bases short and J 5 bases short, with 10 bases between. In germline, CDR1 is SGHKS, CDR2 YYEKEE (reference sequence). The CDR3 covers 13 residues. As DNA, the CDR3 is TGTGCCAGCAGCGTGGGGGCGGATCAGCCCCAGCATTTT. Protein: CASSVGADQPQHF.

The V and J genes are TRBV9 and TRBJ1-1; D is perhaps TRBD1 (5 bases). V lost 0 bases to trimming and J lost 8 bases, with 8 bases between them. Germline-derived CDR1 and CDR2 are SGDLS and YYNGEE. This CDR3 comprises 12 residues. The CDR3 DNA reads TGTGCCAGCAGCGTAGAAGGGACCGAAGCTTTCTTT. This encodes CASSVEGTEAFF.

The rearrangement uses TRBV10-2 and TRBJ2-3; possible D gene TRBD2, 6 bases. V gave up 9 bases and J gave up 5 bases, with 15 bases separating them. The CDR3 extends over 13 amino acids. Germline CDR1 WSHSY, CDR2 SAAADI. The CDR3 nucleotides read TGCGCCAGTCTGGGGGACTCAAAAGATACGCAGTATTTT. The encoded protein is CASLGDSKDTQYF.

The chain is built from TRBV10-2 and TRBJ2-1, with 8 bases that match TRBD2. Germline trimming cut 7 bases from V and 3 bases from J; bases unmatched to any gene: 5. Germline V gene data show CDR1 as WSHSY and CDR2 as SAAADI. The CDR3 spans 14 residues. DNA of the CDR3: TGCGCCAGCATGCAGCGGGGGCTCTACAATGAGCAGTTCTTC. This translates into CASMQRGLYNEQFF.